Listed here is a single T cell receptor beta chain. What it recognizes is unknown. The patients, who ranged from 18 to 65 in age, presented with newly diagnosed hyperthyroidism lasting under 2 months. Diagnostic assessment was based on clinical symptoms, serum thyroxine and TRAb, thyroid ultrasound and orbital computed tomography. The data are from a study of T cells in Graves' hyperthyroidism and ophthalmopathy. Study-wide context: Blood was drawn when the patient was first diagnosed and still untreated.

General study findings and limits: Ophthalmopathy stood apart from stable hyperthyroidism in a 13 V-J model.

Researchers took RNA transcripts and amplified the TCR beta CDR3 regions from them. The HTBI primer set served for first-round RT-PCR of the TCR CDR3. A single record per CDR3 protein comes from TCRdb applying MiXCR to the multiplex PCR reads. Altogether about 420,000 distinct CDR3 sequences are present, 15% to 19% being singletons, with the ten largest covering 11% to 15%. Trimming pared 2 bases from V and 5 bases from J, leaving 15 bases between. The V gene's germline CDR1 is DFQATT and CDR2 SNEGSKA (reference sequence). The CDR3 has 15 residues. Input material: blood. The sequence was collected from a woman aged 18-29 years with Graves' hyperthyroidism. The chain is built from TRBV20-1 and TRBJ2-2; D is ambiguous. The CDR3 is CSARLWHKETGELFF. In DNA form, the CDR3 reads TGCAGTGCTAGACTGTGGCACAAAGAAACCGGGGAGCTGTTTTTT.